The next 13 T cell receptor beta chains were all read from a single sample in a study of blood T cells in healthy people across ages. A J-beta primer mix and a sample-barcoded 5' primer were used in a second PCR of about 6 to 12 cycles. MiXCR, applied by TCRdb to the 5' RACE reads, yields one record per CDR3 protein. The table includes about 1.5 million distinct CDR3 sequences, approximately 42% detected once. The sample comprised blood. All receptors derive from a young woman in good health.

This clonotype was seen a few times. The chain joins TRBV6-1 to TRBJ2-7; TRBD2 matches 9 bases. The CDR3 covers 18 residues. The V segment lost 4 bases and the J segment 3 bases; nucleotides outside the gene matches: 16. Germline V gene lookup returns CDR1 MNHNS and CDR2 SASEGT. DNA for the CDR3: TGTGCCAGCAGTGCGCAGGGCCCAAGATTAGCGGGAGTCTACGAGCAGTACTTC. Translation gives CASSAQGPRLAGVYEQYF.

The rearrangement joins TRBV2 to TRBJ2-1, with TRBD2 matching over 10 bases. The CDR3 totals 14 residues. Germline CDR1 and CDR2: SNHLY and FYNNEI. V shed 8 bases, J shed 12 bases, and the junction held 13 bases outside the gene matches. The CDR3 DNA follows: TGTGCCAGCCAGTGGGGTACTAGCGGGATGGTGCAGTTCTTC. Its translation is CASQWGTSGMVQFF.

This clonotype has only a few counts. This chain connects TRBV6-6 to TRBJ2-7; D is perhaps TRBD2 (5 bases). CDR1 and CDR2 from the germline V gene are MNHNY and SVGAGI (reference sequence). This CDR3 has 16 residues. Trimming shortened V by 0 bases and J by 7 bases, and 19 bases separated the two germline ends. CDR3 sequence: CASSYSNRGSGGEQYF. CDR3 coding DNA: TGTGCCAGCAGTTACTCGAATCGGGGTTCCGGCGGGGAGCAGTACTTC.

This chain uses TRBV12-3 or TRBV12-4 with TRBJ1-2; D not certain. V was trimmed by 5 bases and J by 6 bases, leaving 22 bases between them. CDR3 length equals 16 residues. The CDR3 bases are TGTGCCAGCAGTATGTGGTCCCCCGCGGAGAACGATGGCTACACCTTC. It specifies CASSMWSPAENDGYTF.

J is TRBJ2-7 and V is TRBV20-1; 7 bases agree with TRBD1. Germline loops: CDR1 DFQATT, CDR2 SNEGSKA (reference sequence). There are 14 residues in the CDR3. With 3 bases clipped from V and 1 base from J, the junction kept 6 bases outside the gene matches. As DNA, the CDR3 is TGCAGTGCTAGTCGGGACAGCAATTCCTACGAGCAGTACTTC. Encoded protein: CSASRDSNSYEQYF.

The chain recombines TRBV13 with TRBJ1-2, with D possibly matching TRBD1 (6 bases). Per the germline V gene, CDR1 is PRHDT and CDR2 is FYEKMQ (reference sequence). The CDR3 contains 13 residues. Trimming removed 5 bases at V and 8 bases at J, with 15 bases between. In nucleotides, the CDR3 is TGTGCCAGCAGCGCCCGGGACATCGAAGGCTACACCTTC. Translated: CASSARDIEGYTF. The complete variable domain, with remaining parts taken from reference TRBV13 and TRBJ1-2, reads AAGVIQSPRHLIKEKRETATLKCYPIPRHDTVYWYQQGPGQDPQFLISFYEKMQSDKGSIPDRFSAQQFSDYHSELNMSSLELGDSALYFCASSARDIEGYTFGSGTRLTVV.

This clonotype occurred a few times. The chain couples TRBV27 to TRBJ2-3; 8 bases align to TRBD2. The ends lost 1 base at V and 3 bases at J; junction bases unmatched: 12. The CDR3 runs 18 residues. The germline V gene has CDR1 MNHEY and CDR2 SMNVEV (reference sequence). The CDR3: CASSLWAGGGRGTDTQYF. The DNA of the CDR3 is TGTGCCAGCAGTTTATGGGCGGGAGGAGGGCGAGGTACAGATACGCAGTATTTT.

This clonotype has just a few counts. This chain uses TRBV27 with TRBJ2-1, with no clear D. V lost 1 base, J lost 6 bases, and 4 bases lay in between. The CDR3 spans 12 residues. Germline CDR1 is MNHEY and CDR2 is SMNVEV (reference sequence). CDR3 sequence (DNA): TGTGCCAGCAGTTTATACACCAATGAGCAGTTCTTC. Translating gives CASSLYTNEQFF.

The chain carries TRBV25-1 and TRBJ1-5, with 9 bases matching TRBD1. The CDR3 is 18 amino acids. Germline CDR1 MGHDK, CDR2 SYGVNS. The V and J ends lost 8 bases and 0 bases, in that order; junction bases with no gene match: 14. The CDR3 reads CASLLRDRDGYSNQPQHF. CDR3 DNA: TGTGCCAGCCTTTTGCGGGACAGGGACGGGTATAGCAATCAGCCCCAGCATTTT.

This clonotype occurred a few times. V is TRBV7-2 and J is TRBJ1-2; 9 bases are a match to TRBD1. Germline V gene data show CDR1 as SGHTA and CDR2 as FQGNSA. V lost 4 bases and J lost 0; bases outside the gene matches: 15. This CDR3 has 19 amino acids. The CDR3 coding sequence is TGTGCCAGCAGCTCGAAGGATGGGGGGACAGGGCTAGCTAACTATGGCTACACCTTC. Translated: CASSSKDGGTGLANYGYTF.

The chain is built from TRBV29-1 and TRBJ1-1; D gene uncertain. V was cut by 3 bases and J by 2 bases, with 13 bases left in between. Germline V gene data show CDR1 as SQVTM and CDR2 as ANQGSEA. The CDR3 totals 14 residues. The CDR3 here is CSVESLQSNTEAFF. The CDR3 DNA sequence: TGCAGCGTTGAGAGCCTCCAGAGCAACACTGAAGCTTTCTTT.

The CDR3 DNA reads TGTGCCAGCGGGGTCTGGAATTCGGATGAGCAGTACTTC. This gives the protein CASGVWNSDEQYF. The gene calls are TRBV2 and TRBJ2-5; D ambiguous. V lost 8 bases and J lost 11, with 21 bases in between. The germline V gene has CDR1 SNHLY and CDR2 FYNNEI. The CDR3 sequence is 13 residues long.

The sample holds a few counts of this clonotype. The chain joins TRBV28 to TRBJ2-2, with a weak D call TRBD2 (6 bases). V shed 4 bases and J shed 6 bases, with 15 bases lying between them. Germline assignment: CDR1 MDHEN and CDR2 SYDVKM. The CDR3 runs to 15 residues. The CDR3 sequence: CASSYQRVSSGELFF. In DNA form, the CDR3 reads TGTGCCAGCAGTTACCAGCGGGTCTCATCCGGGGAGCTGTTTTTT. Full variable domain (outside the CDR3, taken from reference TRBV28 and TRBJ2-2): DVKVTQSSRYLVKRTGEKVFLECVQDMDHENMFWYRQDPGLGLRLIYFSYDVKMKEKGDIPEGYSVSREKKERFSLILESASTNQTSMYLCASSYQRVSSGELFFGEGSRLTVL.